These 15 T cell receptor beta chains share one sample of origin, sequenced in a study of T cells in Graves' hyperthyroidism and ophthalmopathy. Researchers took RNA transcripts and amplified the TCR beta CDR3 regions from them. The HTBI primer set drove a first-round RT-PCR of the TCR CDR3. TCRdb reanalysed the multiplex PCR reads using MiXCR and keeps one entry per CDR3 protein. The sample shows 90,000 to 120,000 distinct CDR3 sequences, 15% to 20% of them seen only once. Sequencing was performed on blood. These receptor sequences come from a woman aged 50 to 65 with Graves' hyperthyroidism.

Only a few counts were recorded for this clonotype. This chain links TRBV4-1 with TRBJ1-5; 9 bases align to TRBD1. The CDR3 spans 15 residues. With V trimmed by 6 bases and J by 4 bases, 7 bases remained unmatched. Germline V lookup: CDR1 MGHRA, CDR2 YSYEKL. CDR3 sequence: CASRQRQGENQPQHF. The CDR3 DNA is TGCGCCAGCAGGCAAAGACAGGGGGAAAATCAGCCCCAGCATTTT.

This clonotype was recorded at least ten times. CDR3 sequence (DNA): TGCAGCGTTGAAAGGGCTAGCGGGTATGTAGATGAGCAGTTCTTC. This translates into CSVERASGYVDEQFF. The chain links TRBV29-1 to TRBJ2-1; 8 nucleotides match TRBD2. CDR1 is SQVTM and CDR2 is ANQGSEA in the germline V gene. V lost 2 bases, J lost 8 bases, and 11 bases stayed unmatched. The CDR3 extends over 15 amino acids.

This clonotype was observed at least ten times. The rearrangement joins TRBV3-1 to TRBJ2-5; D is uncertain. This CDR3 region has 13 residues. V was clipped by 6 bases and J by 5 bases, with 13 bases between them. Germline V gene data show CDR1 as LGHDT and CDR2 as YNNKEL (reference sequence). The CDR3 DNA reads TGTGCCAGCAGATTACGGCCCGCTGAGACCCAGTACTTC. It encodes CASRLRPAETQYF.

This clonotype appeared many times. The chain joins TRBV9 to TRBJ1-1, with D unresolved. The V end lost 3 bases, the J end lost 1 base, and 4 bases lay between the germline ends. CDR1 is SGDLS and CDR2 is YYNGEE in the germline V gene. This CDR3 spans 12 amino acids. The CDR3 bases are TGTGCCAGCAGCGGGCCGAACACTGAAGCTTTCTTT. The encoded protein is CASSGPNTEAFF.

The chain links TRBV3-1 to TRBJ1-6; possible D gene TRBD1, 5 bases. Germline CDR1 reads LGHDT; CDR2 reads YNNKEL (reference sequence). The CDR3 runs 13 residues. The V end was cut by 11 bases, the J end by 3 bases, with 11 bases between. CDR3 in DNA: TGTGCCTCAACAGGCTACTATAATTCACCCCTCCACTTT. As protein: CASTGYYNSPLHF.

This clonotype was picked up many times. The chain joins TRBV20-1 to TRBJ2-5; tentatively, D is TRBD2 (6 bases). Trimming removed 5 bases at V and 5 bases at J, with 12 bases between. The germline gives CDR1 DFQATT, CDR2 SNEGSKA (reference sequence). The CDR3 runs to 12 residues. The CDR3 protein is CSALGGGETQYF. The DNA for the CDR3 is TGCAGTGCTTTGGGTGGAGGGGAGACCCAGTACTTC.

A few counts support this clonotype. The V and J genes are TRBV7-3 and TRBJ2-1, with 7 positions matching TRBD1. The CDR3 is 14 amino acids. V lost 0 bases and J lost 9; bases outside the gene matches: 5. The germline gives CDR1 SGHTA, CDR2 FQGTGA. DNA of the CDR3: TGTGCCAGCAGCTTAACCGCAGGGGGTGGTGAGCAGTTCTTC. This encodes CASSLTAGGGEQFF.

Note on this clonotype: This may arise from a read error, as a much more abundant clone is one base away. The chain links TRBV7-3 to TRBJ1-1, with 7 bases lining up with TRBD1. CDR1 and CDR2 from the germline V gene are SGHTA and FQGTGA. This CDR3 has 14 amino acids. CDR3 nucleotide sequence: TGTGCCAGCAGCCGACAGGGCAGGGCCACTGGAGCTTTCTTT. Its protein product is CASSRQGRATGAFF. Together with reference TRBV7-3 and TRBJ1-1, the CDR3 gives the full variable domain: GAGVSQTPSNKVTEKGKYVELRCDPISGHTALYWYRQSLGQGPEFLIYFQGTGAADDSGLPNDRFFAVRPEGSVSTLKIQRTERGDSAVYLCASSRQGRATGAFFGQGTRLTVV.

This clonotype was observed many times. This rearrangement joins TRBV25-1 to TRBJ2-5; 7 positions match TRBD1. The CDR3 covers 16 residues. The germline V gene has CDR1 MGHDK and CDR2 SYGVNS. J lost 2 bases, V lost 4 bases, and 10 bases had no gene match. CDR3 in amino acids: CASSVAGTVVQETQYF. CDR3 DNA sequence: TGTGCCAGCAGTGTCGCCGGGACAGTGGTACAAGAGACCCAGTACTTC.

This clonotype was picked up many times. This chain connects TRBV28 to TRBJ1-6; 8 bases are shared with TRBD1. The germline V gene encodes CDR1 MDHEN and CDR2 SYDVKM. The CDR3 sequence is 14 residues long. V dropped 6 bases and J dropped 7; count of bases not matched to a gene: 5. This CDR3 reads CASSTDRGNSPLHF. The CDR3 coding sequence is TGTGCCAGCAGCACAGACAGGGGAAATTCACCCCTCCACTTT.

This clonotype was counted ten times or more. The J gene is TRBJ2-7, the V gene TRBV20-1; D may be TRBD2 (6 bases). Trimming left V 7 bases short and J 4 bases short, with 17 bases between. Germline V CDR1 and CDR2: DFQATT, SNEGSKA (reference sequence). The CDR3 runs 13 residues. The DNA for the CDR3 is TGCAGTGGGAAGGGGCTAGCGATTTACGAGCAGTACTTC. The encoded protein is CSGKGLAIYEQYF.

The sample holds many counts of this clonotype. The chain carries TRBV28 and TRBJ1-5, with 11 bases lining up with TRBD1. The ends lost 4 bases at V and 1 base at J; junction bases unmatched: 6. The V gene's germline CDR1 is MDHEN and CDR2 SYDVKM. The CDR3 is 17 residues long. CDR3 DNA sequence: TGTGCCAGCAGTTCCGGGACAGGGGGTTGGAGCAATCAGCCCCAGCATTTT. Its translation: CASSSGTGGWSNQPQHF.

V and J are TRBV28 and TRBJ2-7, with TRBD1 matching 7 bases. This CDR3 is built from 13 residues. With 5 bases clipped from V and 4 bases from J, the junction kept 5 bases outside the gene matches. Germline values: CDR1 MDHEN, CDR2 SYDVKM. The CDR3 spells CASSPGTDYEQYF. As DNA, the CDR3 is TGTGCCAGCAGTCCTGGGACAGATTACGAGCAGTACTTC.

This clonotype occurred many times. This sequence joins TRBV28 and TRBJ2-1; a possible D gene is TRBD1 (6 bases). Germline V lookup: CDR1 MDHEN, CDR2 SYDVKM. The CDR3 is 15 amino acids. V was trimmed by 2 bases and J by 5 bases, leaving 13 bases between them. CDR3 DNA: TGTGCCAGCAGTTTACGGACAGCTTACGACAATGAGCAGTTCTTC. This codes for CASSLRTAYDNEQFF.

This clonotype was detected many times. The chain's CDR3 is CASSQGLAGDYNEQFF. The CDR3 DNA is TGCGCCAGCAGCCAAGGACTAGCGGGAGATTACAATGAGCAGTTCTTC. V is TRBV4-1 and J is TRBJ2-1; 12 bases fit TRBD2. CDR3 length equals 16 residues. Losses at the gene ends were 1 base for V and 4 bases for J; bases not matched to a gene: 2. Per the germline V gene, CDR1 is MGHRA and CDR2 is YSYEKL.